The source of this T cell receptor (beta chain) is a study of beta chain features in type 1 diabetes. The study's findings and limits: Within each of all four CD4+ subsets, Type 1 diabetes patients had TCRB CDR3s that were moderately but significantly shorter. The naive, central memory and Treg TCRB repertoires of patients appeared to be more similar to one another than those of healthy donors.

V lost 1 base, J lost 7 bases, and 7 bases stayed unmatched. The CDR3 has 16 amino acids. Germline values: CDR1 MNHNS, CDR2 SASEGT. Sorted cells reached over 98% purity in every population. The study reverse transcribed the entire isolated RNA, so it sequenced expressed TCRB transcripts. Sequencing used immunoSEQ multiplex PCR; TCRdb keeps in-frame clones, though not all of them. The profile shows around 130,000 clones, about 10% of them singletons. As concerns this clone: What it binds is unknown.

J is TRBJ2-1 and V is TRBV6-1; 10 bases line up with TRBD1. The TCR sequence derives from a man younger than 45 with type 1 diabetes. Sequenced sample: central memory CD4+ T cells from blood. CDR3 DNA: TGTGCCAGCAGTGAAGACCCGACAGGGGGCGCGAATGAGCAGTTCTTC. Translation: CASSEDPTGGANEQFF.